The 5 T cell receptor beta chains below come from one sample, sequenced in a study of shared clonotypes between healthy human individuals. Libraries were prepared by immunoSEQ multiplex PCR; TCRdb keeps only in-frame clonotypes and omits some of them. In the table there are over a million clones, more than 75% of which are singletons. The sample taken for sequencing was memory CD4+ T cells from PBMCs. Subset described: CD45RA-negative fraction. Source of these receptors: a man between 18 and 29 years old in good health. Some clones in this sample may be carry-over from other donors' samples.

With respect to this clone: With a much larger clone just one base away, this may be a read error. Other DNA sequences in this specimen translate into the identical CDR3. The genes are TRBV7-3 and TRBJ2-2, with D unresolved. CDR1 and CDR2 (germline): SGHTA, FQGTGA. This CDR3 is built from 13 residues. Deletions cut 3 bases from V and 5 bases from J, with 7 bases between. The CDR3 bases are TGTGCCAGCAGCTTGGACGGGACCGGGGAGCTGTTTTTT. Amino acid sequence: CASSLDGTGELFF.

V usage is TRBV28 and J usage is TRBJ2-2; TRBD2 matches 7 bases. This CDR3 is 15 amino acids long. Germline V CDR1 and CDR2: MDHEN, SYDVKM. V lost 10 bases and J lost 2; bases outside the gene matches: 10. The CDR3 coding sequence is TGTGCCATCCCTGGGCCTAGCGGTAACACCGGGGAGCTGTTTTTT. Amino acid sequence: CAIPGPSGNTGELFF.

V usage is TRBV20-1 and J usage is TRBJ2-1, with unresolved D. V was cut by 5 bases and J by 8 bases, with 10 bases left in between. Germline CDR1 DFQATT, CDR2 SNEGSKA (reference sequence). The CDR3 is 11 amino acids. The CDR3 sequence is CSAEGVHEQFF. The CDR3 bases are TGCAGTGCTGAAGGCGTGCATGAGCAGTTCTTC.

V is TRBV9 and J is TRBJ2-3; D unresolved. This CDR3 contains 14 residues. Trimming removed 6 bases from V and 3 bases from J, with 14 bases in between. Germline assignment: CDR1 SGDLS and CDR2 YYNGEE. The CDR3 nucleotides read TGTGCCAGCACACCCGACCCGGTGACAGATACGCAGTATTTT. It is translated as CASTPDPVTDTQYF.

This clone was seen more than once but under ten times. The CDR3 protein is CATSRDSPWTSGSNEQYF. CDR3 coding DNA: TGTGCCACCAGCAGAGATAGCCCCTGGACTAGCGGGAGCAACGAGCAGTACTTC. The gene calls are TRBV15 and TRBJ2-7; 13 bases map to TRBD2. CDR3 size: 18 residues. Trimming removed 0 bases from V and 5 bases from J; junction bases left unmatched: 10. From germline, CDR1 is LNHNV and CDR2 YYDKDF (reference sequence).